This TCR beta chain was captured by sequencing in a study of T-cell reconstitution after alpha-beta-depleted transplantation in children. This sample's TCRbeta library carried unique molecular identifier barcodes. MiXCR, run by TCRdb on the PCR reads, gives a single entry per CDR3 protein. The table includes 490,000 or so distinct CDR3 sequences, approximately 10% detected once. In the case of this clonotype: A much larger clone differs by one base, so this may be a read error.

The CDR3 extends over 15 amino acids. Trimming stripped 1 base from V and 1 base from J, with 11 bases between. Germline CDR1 and CDR2: SGHRS and YFSETQ. This TCR came from a child aged 2 to 10 with inherited bone marrow failure, due to receive a stem cell transplant. The input for sequencing was PBMCs, taken before TCRalphabeta/CD19-depleted stem cell transplant. This sequence joins TRBV5-1 and TRBJ2-5, with D tentatively TRBD1 or TRBD2 (5 bases each). The CDR3 sequence is CASSLSGRSQETQYF. The CDR3 nucleotides read TGCGCCAGCAGCTTGTCGGGACGTAGCCAAGAGACCCAGTACTTC.